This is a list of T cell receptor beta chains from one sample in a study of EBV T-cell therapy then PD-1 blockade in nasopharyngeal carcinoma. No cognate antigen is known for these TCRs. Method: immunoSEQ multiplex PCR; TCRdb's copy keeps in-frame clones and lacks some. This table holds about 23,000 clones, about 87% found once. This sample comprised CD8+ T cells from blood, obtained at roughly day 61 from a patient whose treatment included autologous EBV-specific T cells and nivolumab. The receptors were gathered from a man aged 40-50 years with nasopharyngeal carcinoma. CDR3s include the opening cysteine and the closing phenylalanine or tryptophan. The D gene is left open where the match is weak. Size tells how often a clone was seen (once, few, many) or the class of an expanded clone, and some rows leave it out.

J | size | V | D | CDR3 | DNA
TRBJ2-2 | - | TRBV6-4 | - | CASSDSWQGNTGELFF | TGTGCCAGCAGTGACTCGTGGCAGGGAAACACCGGGGAGCTGTTTTTT
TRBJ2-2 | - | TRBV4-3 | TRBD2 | CASSLIAGDTGELFF | TGCGCCAGCAGCCTTATAGCGGGGGACACCGGGGAGCTGTTTTTT
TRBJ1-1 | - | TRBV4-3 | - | CASSQARHSGAEAFF | TGCGCCAGCAGCCAAGCACGCCACTCCGGGGCTGAAGCTTTCTTT
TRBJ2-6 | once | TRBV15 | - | CATSGPTNSGANVLTF | TGTGCCACCAGCGGACCGACGAACTCTGGGGCCAACGTCCTGACTTTC
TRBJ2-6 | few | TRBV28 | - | CASSQGTISGANVLTF | TGTGCCAGCAGTCAAGGGACGATCTCTGGGGCCAACGTCCTGACTTTC
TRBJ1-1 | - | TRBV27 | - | CASSRYRGTTEAFF | TGTGCCAGCAGCCGCTACCGGGGCACCACTGAAGCTTTCTTT
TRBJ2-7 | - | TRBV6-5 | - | CASSYSDGYEQYF | TGTGCCAGCAGTTACTCGGACGGGTACGAGCAGTACTTC
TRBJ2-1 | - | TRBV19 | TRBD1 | CASSIGTGGYNEQFF | TGTGCCAGTAGTATTGGGACAGGGGGCTACAATGAGCAGTTCTTC
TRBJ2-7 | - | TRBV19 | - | CASSISGFYEQYF | TGTGCCAGTAGTATCTCAGGGTTCTACGAGCAGTACTTC
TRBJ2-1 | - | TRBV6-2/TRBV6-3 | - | CASSPSTGLSYNEQFF | TGTGCCAGCAGTCCATCAACAGGGCTCTCCTACAATGAGCAGTTCTTC
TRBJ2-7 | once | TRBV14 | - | CASSQGLRPYEQYF | TGTGCCAGCAGCCAAGGCCTCAGGCCCTACGAGCAGTACTTC
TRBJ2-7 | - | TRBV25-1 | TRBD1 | CASSDYDRDPYEQYF | TGTGCCAGCAGTGACTACGACAGGGATCCCTACGAGCAGTACTTC
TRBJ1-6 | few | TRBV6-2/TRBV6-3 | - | CASSPPGDNSPLHF | TGTGCCAGCAGTCCGCCCGGGGACAATTCACCCCTCCACTTT
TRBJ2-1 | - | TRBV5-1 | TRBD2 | CASSSGTSGGNEQFF | TGCGCCAGCAGTTCTGGGACTAGCGGGGGAAATGAGCAGTTCTTC
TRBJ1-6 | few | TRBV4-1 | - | CASSPRTSHQGISPLHF | TGCGCCAGCAGCCCACGGACATCCCACCAGGGAATTTCACCCCTCCACTTT
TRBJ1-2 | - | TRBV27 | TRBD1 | CASSPGGSHYGYTF | TGTGCCAGCAGTCCAGGGGGCTCGCACTATGGCTACACCTTC
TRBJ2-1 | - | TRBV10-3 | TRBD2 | CAIGLAGAADEQFF | TGTGCCATCGGACTAGCGGGGGCCGCCGATGAGCAGTTCTTC
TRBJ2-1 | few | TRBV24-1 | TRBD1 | CATSALDRSTYNEQFF | TGTGCCACCAGTGCCCTGGACAGGAGTACCTACAATGAGCAGTTCTTC
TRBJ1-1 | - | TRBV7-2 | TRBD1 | CASSFGQGRALVMNTEAFF | TGTGCCAGCAGCTTTGGACAGGGTCGGGCTTTGGTAATGAACACTGAAGCTTTCTTT
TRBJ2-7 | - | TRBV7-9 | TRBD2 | CASSHPIRRLASYEQYF | TGTGCCAGCAGTCACCCGATCAGGAGACTAGCCTCCTACGAGCAGTACTTC
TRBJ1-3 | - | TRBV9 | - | CASREGGSGNTIYF | TGTGCCAGCAGAGAGGGAGGGTCCGGAAACACCATATATTTT